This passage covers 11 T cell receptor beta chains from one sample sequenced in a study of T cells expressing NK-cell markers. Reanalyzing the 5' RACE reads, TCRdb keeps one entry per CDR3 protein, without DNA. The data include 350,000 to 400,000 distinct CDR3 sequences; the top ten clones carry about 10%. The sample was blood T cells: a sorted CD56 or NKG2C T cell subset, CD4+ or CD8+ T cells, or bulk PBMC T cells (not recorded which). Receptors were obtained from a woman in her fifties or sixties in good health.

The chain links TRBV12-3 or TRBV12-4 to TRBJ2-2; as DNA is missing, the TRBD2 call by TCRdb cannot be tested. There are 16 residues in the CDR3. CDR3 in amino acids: CASSARASGRVGELFF.

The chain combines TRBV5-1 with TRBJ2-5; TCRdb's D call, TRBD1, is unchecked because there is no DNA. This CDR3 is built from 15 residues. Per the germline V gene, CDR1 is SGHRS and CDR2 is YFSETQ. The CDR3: CASYPGQGAGETQYF.

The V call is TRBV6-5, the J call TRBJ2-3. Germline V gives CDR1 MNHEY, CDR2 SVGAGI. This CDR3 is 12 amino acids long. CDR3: CASSSETDTQYF.

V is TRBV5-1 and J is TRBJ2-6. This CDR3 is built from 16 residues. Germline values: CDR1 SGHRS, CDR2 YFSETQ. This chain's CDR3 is CASSPNLGAGANVLTF.

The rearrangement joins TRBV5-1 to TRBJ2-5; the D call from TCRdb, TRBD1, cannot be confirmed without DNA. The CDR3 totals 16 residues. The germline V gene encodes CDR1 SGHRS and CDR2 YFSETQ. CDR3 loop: CASSWPVQGRQETQYF.

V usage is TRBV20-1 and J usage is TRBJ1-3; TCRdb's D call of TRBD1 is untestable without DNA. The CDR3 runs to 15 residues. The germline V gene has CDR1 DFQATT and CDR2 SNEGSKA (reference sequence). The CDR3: CSASDSYRSGNTIYF.

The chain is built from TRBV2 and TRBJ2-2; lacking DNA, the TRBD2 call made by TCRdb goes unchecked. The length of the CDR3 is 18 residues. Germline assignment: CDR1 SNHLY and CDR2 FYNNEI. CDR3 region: CASSVDRLGGSNTGELFF.

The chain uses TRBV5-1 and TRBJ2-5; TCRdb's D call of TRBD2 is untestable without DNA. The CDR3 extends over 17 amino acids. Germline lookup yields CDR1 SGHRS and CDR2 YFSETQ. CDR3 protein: CASSLAFSGGPGETQYF.

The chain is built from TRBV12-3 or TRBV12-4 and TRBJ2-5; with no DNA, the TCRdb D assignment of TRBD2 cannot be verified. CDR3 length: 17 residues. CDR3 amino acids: CASSLRPTSGKKETQYF.

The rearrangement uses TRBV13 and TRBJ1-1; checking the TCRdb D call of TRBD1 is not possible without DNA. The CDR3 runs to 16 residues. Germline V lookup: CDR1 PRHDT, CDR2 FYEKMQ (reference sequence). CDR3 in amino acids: CASSTQRTGWETEAFF.

This chain's CDR3 is CASSLDGLFLEQYF. The chain couples TRBV12-3 or TRBV12-4 to TRBJ2-7. The CDR3 has 14 residues.